The 22 T cell receptor beta chains listed next were all sequenced from one sample in a study of blood T cell repertoires in COVID-19 (dated by TCRdb to about 2020). Receptor amplification or capture employed the immunoSEQ multiplex PCR assay. The clones in this table, taken by TCRdb from immuneACCESS, are in-frame only. Not every clone is retained; where verified, under half of the shortfall comes from an unresolved V gene, and the cause of the rest is unknown. This sample holds hundreds of thousands of clones; approximately 92% were observed only once. Of the sample, 0.95% to 1.3% is held by the ten largest clones. The specimen sequenced was PBMCs or T cells enriched from blood (not recorded which). The receptors were gathered from a man aged 30 to 39 who had recovered from COVID-19.

In its sample, this clone was seen a few times. The V gene is TRBV5-1, the J gene TRBJ1-5, with 9 nucleotides matching TRBD1. Germline V gene lookup returns CDR1 SGHRS and CDR2 YFSETQ. Trimming cost V 3 bases and J 5 bases; bases outside gene matches: 12. The CDR3 sequence is 17 residues long. This CDR3 is CASSSLPGTGFDQPQHF. The CDR3 nucleotides are TGCGCCAGCAGCTCACTCCCCGGGACAGGGTTCGATCAGCCCCAGCATTTT. Drawing the rest from reference TRBV5-1 and TRBJ1-5, the complete variable domain is KAGVTQTPRYLIKTRGQQVTLSCSPISGHRSVSWYQQTPGQGLQFLFEYFSETQRNKGNFPGRFSGRQFSNSRSEMNVSTLELGDSALYLCASSSLPGTGFDQPQHFGDGTRLSIL.

This chain uses TRBV10-3 with TRBJ1-6, with D uncertain. CDR1 is ENHRY and CDR2 is SYGVKD in the germline V gene. The ends were cut back, 0 bases at V and 8 bases at J, with 5 bases in the middle. This CDR3 is built from 13 residues. The CDR3 nucleotides read TGTGCCATCAGTGAGTCGAGAGATTCACCCCTCCACTTT. This translates into CAISESRDSPLHF.

The gene calls are TRBV27 and TRBJ1-3; 8 positions match TRBD1. CDR3 length equals 15 residues. CDR1 is MNHEY, CDR2 SMNVEV, per germline (reference sequence). The trim removed 7 bases at V and 0 bases at J, leaving 5 bases unmatched. In nucleotides, the CDR3 is TGTGCCAGCAAGGGACAGGCCTACTCTGGAAACACCATATATTTT. Translated, it gives CASKGQAYSGNTIYF.

V is TRBV10-3 and J is TRBJ2-3; 9 bases agree with TRBD2. The germline V gene has CDR1 ENHRY and CDR2 SYGVKD. The J segment lost 5 bases and the V segment lost 11 bases, leaving 11 bases of the junction unmatched. This CDR3 region has 14 residues. The CDR3 here is CAVGGGRAGDTQYF. The DNA of the CDR3 is TGTGCCGTCGGCGGCGGGAGGGCAGGAGATACGCAGTATTTT.

The V gene is TRBV7-6, the J gene TRBJ2-1; D perhaps matches TRBD2 (6 bases). Germline CDR1 is SGHVS and CDR2 is FNYEAQ. The CDR3 totals 16 residues. The germline V and J ends were trimmed by 5 bases and 0 bases, with 14 bases remaining between them. This chain's CDR3 is CASSLGGIRSYNEQFF. CDR3 DNA: TGTGCCAGCAGCCTTGGGGGGATCCGCTCCTACAATGAGCAGTTCTTC.

This clone was detected a few times. V is TRBV24-1 and J is TRBJ1-1; 7 bases line up with TRBD1. Germline V gene data show CDR1 as KGHDR and CDR2 as SFDVKD. V trimming: 7 bases; J trimming: 4 bases; junction bases outside the gene matches: 8. The CDR3 has 14 residues. In nucleotides, the CDR3 is TGTGCCACCAGGAAAGACAGGGCTAGCACTGAAGCTTTCTTT. Its protein is CATRKDRASTEAFF.

This chain joins TRBV7-2 and TRBJ1-4, with unresolved D. This CDR3 contains 15 residues. CDR1 is SGHTA and CDR2 is FQGNSA in the germline V gene. V lost 2 bases, J lost 3 bases, and 10 bases lay in between. The CDR3 protein is CASSLQAEANEKLFF. The CDR3 region has the DNA TGTGCCAGCAGCTTACAGGCAGAAGCTAATGAAAAACTGTTTTTT.

The chain is built from TRBV5-6 and TRBJ2-1; TRBD1 matches at 10 bases. Germline V gene lookup returns CDR1 SGHDT and CDR2 YYEEEE. The length of the CDR3 is 15 residues. With V trimmed by 4 bases and J by 1 base, 2 bases remained unmatched. CDR3 DNA sequence: TGTGCCAGCAGCGGGGGACAGGGGTCCTACAATGAGCAGTTCTTC. It encodes CASSGGQGSYNEQFF.

The V call is TRBV5-4, the J call TRBJ2-6; no definite D call. Germline values: CDR1 SGHNT, CDR2 YYREEE (reference sequence). The length of the CDR3 is 13 residues. Trimming stripped 4 bases from V and 4 bases from J, with 6 bases between. The DNA of the CDR3 is TGTGCCAGCAGCGTTCTGGGGGCCAACGTCCTGACTTTC. Its translation is CASSVLGANVLTF.

The genes are TRBV30 and TRBJ1-1; TRBD1 matches at 8 bases. Per the germline V gene, CDR1 is GTSNPN and CDR2 is SVGIG (reference sequence). V lost 7 bases and J lost 4; bases outside the gene matches: 5. CDR3 length equals 12 residues. As DNA, the CDR3 is TGTGCCTCAACACAGGGGGGCACTGAAGCTTTCTTT. This sequence encodes CASTQGGTEAFF. Full variable domain (rest looked up from reference TRBV30 and TRBJ1-1): SQTIHQWPATLVQPVGSPLSLECTVEGTSNPNLYWYRQAAGRGLQLLFYSVGIGQISSEVPQNLSASRPQDRQFILSSKKLLLSDSGFYLCASTQGGTEAFFGQGTRLTVV.

The V gene is TRBV27, the J gene TRBJ1-6; D uncertain. The CDR3 totals 13 residues. Germline V CDR1 and CDR2: MNHEY, SMNVEV (reference sequence). V lost 5 bases and J 9 bases, leaving 11 bases between the germline ends. DNA of the CDR3: TGTGCCAGCAGTGGCCGTGTGTTTTCACCCCTCCACTTT. As protein: CASSGRVFSPLHF.

The gene calls are TRBV21-1 and TRBJ2-1; the table calls TRBD2, which could not be checked here. TRBV21-1 is designated a pseudogene. The CDR3 has 17 residues. In nucleotides, the CDR3 is TGTGCCAGCAGGGACAGCGGACTAGCGGGGGCCTACAATGAGCAGTTCTTC. Its protein product is CASRDSGLAGAYNEQFF.

The chain links TRBV4-1 to TRBJ2-1, with 13 bases aligning to TRBD2. Germline-derived CDR1 and CDR2 are MGHRA and YSYEKL. J gave up 12 bases and V 1 base, and 6 bases lay outside the gene matches. CDR3 length equals 15 residues. CDR3 residues: CASSQVLAGGPGQFF. In DNA, the CDR3 is TGCGCCAGCAGCCAAGTACTAGCGGGAGGGCCAGGGCAGTTCTTC.

The chain combines TRBV28 with TRBJ2-3; 9 bases agree with TRBD2. The CDR3 spans 16 residues. J gave up 6 bases and V 3 bases, and 10 bases lay outside the gene matches. Germline CDR1 MDHEN, CDR2 SYDVKM. The CDR3 nucleotides are TGTGCCAGCAGTTTCGAACTAGCGGGCCCAGTCGATACGCAGTATTTT. Translation gives CASSFELAGPVDTQYF.

In its sample, this clone was seen once. In nucleotides, the CDR3 is TGTGCCAGCACCAAAGATACGGGGCCGGGACAGGGACCTGAAGCTTTCTTT. It encodes CASTKDTGPGQGPEAFF. The chain uses TRBV5-4 and TRBJ1-1; the match to TRBD1 covers 9 bases. CDR3 length: 17 amino acids. V shed 6 bases and J 6 bases; nucleotides not matched to a gene: 18. Germline assignment: CDR1 SGHNT and CDR2 YYREEE (reference sequence).

This clone came up a few times. The chain carries TRBV7-3 and TRBJ2-7; 7 nucleotides line up with TRBD2. The CDR3 has 14 residues. Germline V CDR1 and CDR2: SGHTA, FQGTGA. V trimming: 4 bases; J trimming: 8 bases; junction bases outside the gene matches: 11. In DNA, the CDR3 is TGTGCCAGCAGCTCGACGGGGGGATCTACGAAGCAGTACTTC. Amino acid sequence: CASSSTGGSTKQYF.

The chain couples TRBV7-2 to TRBJ2-1, with 15 bases lining up with TRBD2. Per germline, CDR1 SGHTA and CDR2 FQGNSA. The CDR3 runs 15 residues. The ends lost 10 bases at V and 3 bases at J; junction bases unmatched: 4. The CDR3 region is CATGTSGRNYNEQFF. The CDR3 nucleotides read TGTGCCACCGGGACTAGCGGGAGGAACTACAATGAGCAGTTCTTC.

This CDR3 is CASIEGIGSADTQYF. For the CDR3, the DNA is TGTGCCAGTATCGAGGGGATCGGGAGCGCAGATACGCAGTATTTT. The J gene is TRBJ2-3, the V gene TRBV6-5, with a weak D call TRBD2 (6 bases). Germline lookup yields CDR1 MNHEY and CDR2 SVGAGI. Trimming removed 9 bases from V and 4 bases from J, with 20 bases in between. This CDR3 has 15 amino acids.

This clone was recorded a few times. The chain uses TRBV27 and TRBJ2-7, with D uncertain. With 8 bases removed from V and 2 bases from J, the gap between germline ends came to 10 bases. Germline CDR1 and CDR2: MNHEY and SMNVEV (reference sequence). This CDR3 comprises 12 residues. The CDR3 loop reads CASATYPYEQYF. The CDR3 DNA reads TGTGCCAGCGCCACATATCCCTACGAGCAGTACTTC.

CDR3 loop: CASADGTGYSPLHF. The CDR3 region has the DNA TGCGCCAGCGCAGACGGGACAGGGTATTCACCCCTCCACTTT. The chain is built from TRBV5-1 and TRBJ1-6, with 9 bases that match TRBD1. CDR1 and CDR2 from the germline V gene are SGHRS and YFSETQ. Trimming removed 7 bases from V and 8 bases from J; junction bases left unmatched: 7. There are 14 residues in the CDR3.

CDR3 sequence reads: CAWIGGTEAFF. The DNA for the CDR3 is TGTGCCTGGATAGGAGGCACTGAAGCTTTCTTT. The chain links TRBV30 to TRBJ1-1; D gene uncertain. Trimming stripped 4 bases from V and 4 bases from J, with 7 bases between. The CDR3 sequence is 11 residues long. CDR1 and CDR2 from the germline V gene are GTSNPN and SVGIG (reference sequence).

The rearrangement links TRBV28 to TRBJ1-2; TRBD1 might be the D (6 bases). CDR3 length: 12 residues. The germline CDR1 and CDR2 sequences are MDHEN and SYDVKM. The V gene lost 6 bases and the J gene lost 13 bases, with 18 bases spanning the gap. CDR3: CASRQQPGAPTF. CDR3 DNA: TGTGCCAGCAGGCAACAACCAGGGGCGCCCACCTTC.